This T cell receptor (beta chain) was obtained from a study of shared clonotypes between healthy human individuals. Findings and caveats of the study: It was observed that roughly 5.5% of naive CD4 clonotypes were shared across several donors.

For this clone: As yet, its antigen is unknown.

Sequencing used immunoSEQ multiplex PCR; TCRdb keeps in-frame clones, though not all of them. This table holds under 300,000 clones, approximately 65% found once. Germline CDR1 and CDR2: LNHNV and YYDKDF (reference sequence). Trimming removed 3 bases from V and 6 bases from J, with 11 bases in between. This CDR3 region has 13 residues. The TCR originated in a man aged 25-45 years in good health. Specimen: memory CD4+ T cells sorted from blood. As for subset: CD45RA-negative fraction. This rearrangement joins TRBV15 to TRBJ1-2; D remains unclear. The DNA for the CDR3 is TGTGCCACCAGCAGGAGAAAGACAAATGGCTACACCTTC. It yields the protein CATSRRKTNGYTF.